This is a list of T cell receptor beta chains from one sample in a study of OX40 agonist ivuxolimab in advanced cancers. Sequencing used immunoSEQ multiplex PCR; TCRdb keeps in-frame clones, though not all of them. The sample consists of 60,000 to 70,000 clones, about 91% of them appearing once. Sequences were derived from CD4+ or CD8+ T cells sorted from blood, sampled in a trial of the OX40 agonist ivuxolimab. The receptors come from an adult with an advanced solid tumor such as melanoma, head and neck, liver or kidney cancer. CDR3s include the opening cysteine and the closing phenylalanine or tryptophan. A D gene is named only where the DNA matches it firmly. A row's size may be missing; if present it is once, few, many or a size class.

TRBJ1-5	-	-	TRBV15	CATSREWVSGNQPQHF	TGTGCCACCAGCAGAGAATGGGTGAGTGGCAATCAGCCCCAGCATTTT
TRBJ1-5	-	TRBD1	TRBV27	CASDLTGSSNQPQHF	TGTGCCAGCGACCTGACAGGGTCCAGCAATCAGCCCCAGCATTTT
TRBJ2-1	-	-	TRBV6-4	CASSDRLASYNEQFF	TGTGCCAGCAGTGACCGGCTAGCCTCCTACAATGAGCAGTTCTTC
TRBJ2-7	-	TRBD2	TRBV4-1	CASSQGGLAGVQYF	TGCGCCAGCAGCCAAGGTGGACTAGCGGGGGTACAGTACTTC
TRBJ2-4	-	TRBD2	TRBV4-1	CASSPYGGLGYAKNIQYF	TGCGCCAGCAGCCCCTACGGGGGGTTAGGATATGCCAAAAACATTCAGTACTTC
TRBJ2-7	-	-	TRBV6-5	CASSYSGVMHPTEQYF	TGTGCCAGCAGTTACTCGGGGGTAATGCACCCTACCGAGCAGTACTTC
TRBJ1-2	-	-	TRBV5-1	CASSLDPGANYGYTF	TGCGCCAGCAGCTTGGACCCGGGAGCTAACTATGGCTACACCTTC
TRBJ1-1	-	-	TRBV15	CATSEGNTEAFF	TGTGCCACCAGCGAGGGGAACACTGAAGCTTTCTTT
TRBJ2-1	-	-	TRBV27	CASSLSRNNEQFF	TGTGCCAGCAGTTTAAGTCGGAACAATGAGCAGTTCTTC
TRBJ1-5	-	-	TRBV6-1	CASSEHPPWAFTRGSQPQHF	TGTGCCAGCAGTGAACACCCCCCTTGGGCGTTTACGAGGGGAAGTCAGCCCCAGCATTTT
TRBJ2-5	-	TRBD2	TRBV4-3	CASSQEGSGTQETQYF	TGCGCCAGCAGCCAAGAGGGTAGCGGGACGCAAGAGACCCAGTACTTC
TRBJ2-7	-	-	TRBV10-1	CASSEGIGPTAGEQYF	TGCGCCAGCAGTGAAGGTATAGGCCCCACGGCCGGCGAGCAGTACTTC
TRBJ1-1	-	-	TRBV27	CASSLSIIREGTEAFF	TGTGCCAGCAGTTTATCGATTATCCGTGAGGGCACTGAAGCTTTCTTT
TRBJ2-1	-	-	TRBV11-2	CASSLTGRVSSYNEQFF	TGTGCCAGCAGCTTAACAGGGAGAGTTTCCTCCTACAATGAGCAGTTCTTC
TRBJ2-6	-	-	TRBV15	CATSTPSTGAPGANVLTF	TGTGCCACCAGCACCCCCTCGACGGGGGCCCCTGGGGCCAACGTCCTGACTTTC
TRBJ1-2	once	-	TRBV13	CASRATGYGYTF	TGTGCCAGCAGGGCTACGGGCTATGGCTACACCTTC
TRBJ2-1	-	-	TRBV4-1	CASSPQGNEQFF	TGCGCCAGCAGCCCACAGGGAAATGAGCAGTTCTTC
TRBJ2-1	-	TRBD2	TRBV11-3	CASSLLASGSRDEQFF	TGTGCCAGCAGCTTACTCGCTAGCGGGAGTAGAGATGAGCAGTTCTTC
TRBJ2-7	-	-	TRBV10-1	CASSEVGYEQYF	TGCGCCAGCAGTGAAGTAGGTTACGAGCAGTACTTC
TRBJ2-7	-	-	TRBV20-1	CSARELYEQYF	TGCAGTGCTAGAGAACTTTACGAGCAGTACTTC
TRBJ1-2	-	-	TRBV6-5	CASSWGRVNYGYTF	TGTGCCAGCAGTTGGGGACGGGTAAACTATGGCTACACCTTC
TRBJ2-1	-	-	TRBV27	CASSLVRGSHNEQFF	TGTGCCAGCAGTTTAGTGAGGGGGTCTCACAATGAGCAGTTCTTC